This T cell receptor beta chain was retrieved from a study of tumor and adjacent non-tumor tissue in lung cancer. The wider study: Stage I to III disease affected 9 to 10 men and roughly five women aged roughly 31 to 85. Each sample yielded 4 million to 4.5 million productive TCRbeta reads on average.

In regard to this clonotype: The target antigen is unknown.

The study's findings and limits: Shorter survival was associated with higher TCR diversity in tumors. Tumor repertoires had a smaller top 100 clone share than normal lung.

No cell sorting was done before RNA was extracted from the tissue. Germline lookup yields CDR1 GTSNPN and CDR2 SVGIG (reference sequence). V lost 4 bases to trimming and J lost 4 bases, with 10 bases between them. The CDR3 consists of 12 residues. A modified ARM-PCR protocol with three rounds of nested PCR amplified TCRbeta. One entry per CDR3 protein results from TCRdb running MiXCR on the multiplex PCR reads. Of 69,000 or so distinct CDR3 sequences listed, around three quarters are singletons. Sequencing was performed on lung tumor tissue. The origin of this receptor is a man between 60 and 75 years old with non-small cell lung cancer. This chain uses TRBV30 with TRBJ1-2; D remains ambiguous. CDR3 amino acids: CAWTLGVYGYTF. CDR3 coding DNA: TGTGCCTGGACGCTAGGAGTCTATGGCTACACCTTC.